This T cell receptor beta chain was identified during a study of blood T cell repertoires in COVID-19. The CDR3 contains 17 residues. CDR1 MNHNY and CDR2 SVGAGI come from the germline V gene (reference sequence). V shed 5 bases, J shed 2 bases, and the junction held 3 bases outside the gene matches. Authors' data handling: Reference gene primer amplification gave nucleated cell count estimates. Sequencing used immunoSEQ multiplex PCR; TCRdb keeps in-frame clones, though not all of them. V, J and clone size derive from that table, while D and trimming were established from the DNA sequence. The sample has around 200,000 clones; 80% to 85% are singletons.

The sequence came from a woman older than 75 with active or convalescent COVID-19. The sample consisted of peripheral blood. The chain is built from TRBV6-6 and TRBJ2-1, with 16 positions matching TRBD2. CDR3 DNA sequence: TGTGCCAGCAGTCCGGGACTAGCGGGGGGGGCCTACAATGAGCAGTTCTTC. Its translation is CASSPGLAGGAYNEQFF.